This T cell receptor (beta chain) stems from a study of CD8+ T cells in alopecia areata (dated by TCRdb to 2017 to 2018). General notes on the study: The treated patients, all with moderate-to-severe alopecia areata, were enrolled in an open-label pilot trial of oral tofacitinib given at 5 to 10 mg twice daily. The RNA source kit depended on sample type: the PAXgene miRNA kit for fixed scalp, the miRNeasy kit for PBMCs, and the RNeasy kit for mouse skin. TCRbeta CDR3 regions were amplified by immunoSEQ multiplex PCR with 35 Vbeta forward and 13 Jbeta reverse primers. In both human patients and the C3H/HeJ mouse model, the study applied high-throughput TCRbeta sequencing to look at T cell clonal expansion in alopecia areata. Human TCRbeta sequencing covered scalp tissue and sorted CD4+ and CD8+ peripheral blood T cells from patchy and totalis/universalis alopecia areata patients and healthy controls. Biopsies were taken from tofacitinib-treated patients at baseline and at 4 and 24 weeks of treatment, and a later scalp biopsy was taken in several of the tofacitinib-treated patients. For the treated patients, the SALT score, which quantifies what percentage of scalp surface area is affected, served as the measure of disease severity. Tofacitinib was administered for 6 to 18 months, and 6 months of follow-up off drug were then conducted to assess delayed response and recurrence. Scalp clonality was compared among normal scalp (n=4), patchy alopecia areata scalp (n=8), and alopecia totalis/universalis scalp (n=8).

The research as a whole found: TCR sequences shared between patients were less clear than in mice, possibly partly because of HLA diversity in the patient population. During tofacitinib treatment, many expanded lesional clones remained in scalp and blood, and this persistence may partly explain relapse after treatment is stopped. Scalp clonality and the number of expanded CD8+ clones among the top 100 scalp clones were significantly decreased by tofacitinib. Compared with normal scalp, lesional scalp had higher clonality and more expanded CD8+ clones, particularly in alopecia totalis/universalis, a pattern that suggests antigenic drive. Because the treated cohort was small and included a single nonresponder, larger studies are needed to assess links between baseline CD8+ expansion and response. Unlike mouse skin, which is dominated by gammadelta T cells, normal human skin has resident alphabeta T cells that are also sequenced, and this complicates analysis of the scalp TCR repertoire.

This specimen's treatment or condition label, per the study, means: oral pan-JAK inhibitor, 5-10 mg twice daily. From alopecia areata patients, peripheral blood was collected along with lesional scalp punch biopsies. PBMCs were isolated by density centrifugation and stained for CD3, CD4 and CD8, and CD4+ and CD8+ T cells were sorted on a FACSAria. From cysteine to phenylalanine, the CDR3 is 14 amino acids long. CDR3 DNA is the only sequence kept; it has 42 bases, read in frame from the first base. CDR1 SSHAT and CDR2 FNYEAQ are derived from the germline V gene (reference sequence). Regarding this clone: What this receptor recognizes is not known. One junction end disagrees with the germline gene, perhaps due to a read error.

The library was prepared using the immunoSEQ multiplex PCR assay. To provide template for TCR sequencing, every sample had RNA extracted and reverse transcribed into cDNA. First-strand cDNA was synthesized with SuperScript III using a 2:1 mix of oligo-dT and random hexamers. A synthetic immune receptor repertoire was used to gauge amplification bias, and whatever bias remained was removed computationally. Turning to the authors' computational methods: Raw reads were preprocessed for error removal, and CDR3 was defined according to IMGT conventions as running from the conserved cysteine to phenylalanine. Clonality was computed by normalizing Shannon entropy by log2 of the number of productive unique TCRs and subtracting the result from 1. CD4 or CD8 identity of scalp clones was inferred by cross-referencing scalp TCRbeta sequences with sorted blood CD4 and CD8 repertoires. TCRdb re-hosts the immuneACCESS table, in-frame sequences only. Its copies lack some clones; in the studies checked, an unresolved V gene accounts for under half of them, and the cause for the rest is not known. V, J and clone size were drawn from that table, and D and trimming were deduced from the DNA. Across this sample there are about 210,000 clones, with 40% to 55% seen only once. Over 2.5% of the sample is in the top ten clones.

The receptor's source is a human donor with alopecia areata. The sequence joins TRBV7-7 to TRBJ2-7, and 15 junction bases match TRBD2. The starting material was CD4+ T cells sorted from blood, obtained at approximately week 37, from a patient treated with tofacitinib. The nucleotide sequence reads TGTGCTAGCAGCCAGGGACTAGCGGGAGGAGTTGTGTACTTC. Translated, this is CASSQGLAGGVVYF.